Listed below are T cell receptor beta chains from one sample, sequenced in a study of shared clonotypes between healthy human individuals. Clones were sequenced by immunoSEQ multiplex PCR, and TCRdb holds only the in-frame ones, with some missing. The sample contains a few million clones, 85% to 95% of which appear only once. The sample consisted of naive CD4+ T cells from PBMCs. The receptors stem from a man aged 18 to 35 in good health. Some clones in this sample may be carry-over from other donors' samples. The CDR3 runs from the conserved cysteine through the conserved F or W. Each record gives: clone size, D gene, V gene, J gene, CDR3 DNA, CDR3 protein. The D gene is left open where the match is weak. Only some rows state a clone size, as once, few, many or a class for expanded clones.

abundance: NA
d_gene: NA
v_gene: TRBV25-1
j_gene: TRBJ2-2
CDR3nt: TGTGCCACCCGAGGCCTGGTTGACACCGGGGAGCTGTTTTTT
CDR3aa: CATRGLVDTGELFF

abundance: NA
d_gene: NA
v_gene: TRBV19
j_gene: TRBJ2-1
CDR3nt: TGTGCCACAAAATCCGGGCTGTCGGGGGATGAGCAGTTCTTC
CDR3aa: CATKSGLSGDEQFF

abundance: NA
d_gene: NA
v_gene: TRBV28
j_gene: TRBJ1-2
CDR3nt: TGTGCCAGCAGTATAACCCGGGGAGGGGGGATCTATGGCTACACCTTC
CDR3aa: CASSITRGGGIYGYTF

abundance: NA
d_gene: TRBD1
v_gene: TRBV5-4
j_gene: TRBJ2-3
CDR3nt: TGTGCCAGCAGCCAGGGACAGGGCGGCCGTCCAGATACGCAGTATTTT
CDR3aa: CASSQGQGGRPDTQYF

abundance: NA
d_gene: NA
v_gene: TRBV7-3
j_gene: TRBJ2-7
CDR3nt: TGTGCCAGCAGCTTAGCAGCGTCGTACGAGCAGTACTTC
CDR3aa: CASSLAASYEQYF

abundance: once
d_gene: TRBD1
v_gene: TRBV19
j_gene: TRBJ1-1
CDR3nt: TGTGCCAGTAGTATGGGGACAGCAAACACTGAAGCTTTCTTT
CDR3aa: CASSMGTANTEAFF

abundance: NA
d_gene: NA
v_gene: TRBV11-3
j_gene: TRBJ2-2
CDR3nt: TGTGCCAGCAGTCACGCGGGCAACGGGGAGCTGTTTTTT
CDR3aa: CASSHAGNGELFF

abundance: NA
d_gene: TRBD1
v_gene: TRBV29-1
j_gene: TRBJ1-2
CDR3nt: TGCAGCGTTGACTCCCAGGGACAGGGTGGCTACACCTTC
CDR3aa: CSVDSQGQGGYTF

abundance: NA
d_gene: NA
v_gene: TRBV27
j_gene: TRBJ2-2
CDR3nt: TGTGCCAGCAGTTCACAAGACACCGGGGAGCTGTTTTTT
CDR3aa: CASSSQDTGELFF

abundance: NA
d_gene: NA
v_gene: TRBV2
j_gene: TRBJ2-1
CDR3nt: TGTGCCAGCAAGAGGCAGGGTGGCAATGAGCAGTTCTTC
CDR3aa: CASKRQGGNEQFF

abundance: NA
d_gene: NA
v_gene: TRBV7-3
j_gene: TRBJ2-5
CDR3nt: TGTGCCAGCAGTCCCGGGGCCCAAGAGACCCAGTACTTC
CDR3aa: CASSPGAQETQYF

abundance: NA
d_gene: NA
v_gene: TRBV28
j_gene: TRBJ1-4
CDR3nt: TGTGCCAGCAGTTCTTTGTCTTATAGGGGGACAACTAATGAAAAACTGTTTTTT
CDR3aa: CASSSLSYRGTTNEKLFF

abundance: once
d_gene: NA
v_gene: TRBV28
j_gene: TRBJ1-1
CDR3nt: TGTGCCAGCAGTTTCGGTACTCGAGGGACGAACACTGAAGCTTTCTTT
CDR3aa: CASSFGTRGTNTEAFF

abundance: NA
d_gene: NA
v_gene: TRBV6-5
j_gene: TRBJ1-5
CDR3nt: TGTGCCAGCAGTCGACAGGGCAATCAGCCCCAGCATTTT
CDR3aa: CASSRQGNQPQHF

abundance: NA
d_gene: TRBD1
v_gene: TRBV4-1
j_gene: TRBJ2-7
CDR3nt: TGCGCCAGCAGCCATCCCGGACAGGGAGGTGGTTACGAGCAGTACTTC
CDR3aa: CASSHPGQGGGYEQYF

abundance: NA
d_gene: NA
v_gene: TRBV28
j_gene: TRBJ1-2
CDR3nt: TGTGCCAGCAGCCCTACAGGCCTCGGGGGCTACACCTTC
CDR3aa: CASSPTGLGGYTF

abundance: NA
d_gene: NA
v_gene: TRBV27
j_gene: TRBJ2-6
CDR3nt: TGTGCCAGCAGTTTATCGTTAGCTGGGGCCAACGTCCTGACTTTC
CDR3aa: CASSLSLAGANVLTF

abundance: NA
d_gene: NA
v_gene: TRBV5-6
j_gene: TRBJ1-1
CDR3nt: TGTGCCAGCCGCCCGTTCAACCGGGTGACTGAAGCTTTCTTT
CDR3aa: CASRPFNRVTEAFF

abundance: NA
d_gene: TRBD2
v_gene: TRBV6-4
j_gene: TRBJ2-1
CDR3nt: TGTGCCAGCAGTTCGGGACTAGCGGGAGTAGGGGAGCAGTTCTTC
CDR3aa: CASSSGLAGVGEQFF

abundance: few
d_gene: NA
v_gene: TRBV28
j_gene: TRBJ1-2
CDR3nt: TGTGCCAGCCGACCGGCTTACATCGACTACACCTTC
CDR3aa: CASRPAYIDYTF

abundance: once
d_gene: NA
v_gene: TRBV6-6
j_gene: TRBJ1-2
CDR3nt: TGTGCCAGCAGTTATACCCCCGGGCAGGCTAACTATGGCTACACCTTC
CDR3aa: CASSYTPGQANYGYTF

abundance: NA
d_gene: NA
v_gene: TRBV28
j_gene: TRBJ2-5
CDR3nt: TGTGCCAGCAGCGATATCCAGGGACTTCGGGAGACCCAGTACTTC
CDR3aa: CASSDIQGLRETQYF

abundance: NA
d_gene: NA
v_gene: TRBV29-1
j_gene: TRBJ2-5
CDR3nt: TGCAGCGTTGAAGATCGGGCGGGGGAGACCCAGTACTTC
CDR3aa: CSVEDRAGETQYF

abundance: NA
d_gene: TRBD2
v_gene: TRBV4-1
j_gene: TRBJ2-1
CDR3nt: TGCGCCAGCAGCGTCTTTGGTTCGGCGGGAGGCCCGAGGGGTTACAATGAGCAGTTCTTC
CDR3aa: CASSVFGSAGGPRGYNEQFF

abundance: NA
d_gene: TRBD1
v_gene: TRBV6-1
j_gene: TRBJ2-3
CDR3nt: TGTGCCAGCAGTGAAGGACAGGGAAGACCAGATACGCAGTATTTT
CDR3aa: CASSEGQGRPDTQYF

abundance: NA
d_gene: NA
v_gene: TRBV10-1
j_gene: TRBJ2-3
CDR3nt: TGCGCCAGCAGTGAGGGTCTTCGGGATACGCAGTATTTT
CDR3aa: CASSEGLRDTQYF

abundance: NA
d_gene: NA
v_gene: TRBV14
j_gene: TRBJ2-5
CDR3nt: TGTGCCAGCAGCCCGGGCCCACGCTGGGGGACCCAGTACTTC
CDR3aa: CASSPGPRWGTQYF

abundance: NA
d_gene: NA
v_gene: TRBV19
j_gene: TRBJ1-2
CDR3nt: TGTGCCAGTAGCTCTTATATAGGCAGGGGAGACTATGGCTACACCTTC
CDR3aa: CASSSYIGRGDYGYTF

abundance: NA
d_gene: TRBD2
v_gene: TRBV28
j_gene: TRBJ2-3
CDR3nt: TGTGCCAGCAGTTCGAGACTAGCGGGGAAGTCGGATACGCAGTATTTT
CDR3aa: CASSSRLAGKSDTQYF

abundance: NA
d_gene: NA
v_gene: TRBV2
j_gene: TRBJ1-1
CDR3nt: TGTGCCAGCACCGTCACCGCGGGGGGAATCACTGAAGCTTTCTTT
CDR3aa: CASTVTAGGITEAFF

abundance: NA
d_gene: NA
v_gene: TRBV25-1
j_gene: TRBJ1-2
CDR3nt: TGTGCCAGCAGTGAGGGGGCACGGGCGGCGGGCTACACCTTC
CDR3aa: CASSEGARAAGYTF

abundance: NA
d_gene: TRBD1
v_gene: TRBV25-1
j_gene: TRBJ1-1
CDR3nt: TGTGCCAGCAGTTCCGGGACAGACTACACTGAAGCTTTCTTT
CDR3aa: CASSSGTDYTEAFF

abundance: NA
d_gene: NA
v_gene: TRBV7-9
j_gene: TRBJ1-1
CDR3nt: TGTGCCAGCAGCTCCCGGACGGCCCGGGCGAACACTGAAGCTTTCTTT
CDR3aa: CASSSRTARANTEAFF

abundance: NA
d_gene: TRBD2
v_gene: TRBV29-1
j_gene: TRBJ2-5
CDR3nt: TGCAGCGTTGAAGCCGGGGCAGGGGCTAGCGGGGAGACCCAGTACTTC
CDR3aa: CSVEAGAGASGETQYF

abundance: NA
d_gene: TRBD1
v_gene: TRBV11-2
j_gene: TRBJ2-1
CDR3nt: TGTGCCAGCAGCAAGGACAGGGGTACCTACAATGAGCAGTTCTTC
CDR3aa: CASSKDRGTYNEQFF

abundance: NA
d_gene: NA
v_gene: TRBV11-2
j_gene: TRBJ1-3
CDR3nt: TGTGCCAGCAGCTTACAGGGTGCTTTCTCTGGAAACACCATATATTTT
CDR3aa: CASSLQGAFSGNTIYF

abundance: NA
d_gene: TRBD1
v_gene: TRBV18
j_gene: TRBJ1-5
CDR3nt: TGTGCCAGCTCACCGGGGGGACAGGGGTCATGGGGTAATCAGCCCCAGCATTTT
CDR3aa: CASSPGGQGSWGNQPQHF

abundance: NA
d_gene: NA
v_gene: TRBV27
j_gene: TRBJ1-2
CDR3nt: TGTGCCAGCAGTTCCCGGCAGGGTGGAAGCTATGGCTACACCTTC
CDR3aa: CASSSRQGGSYGYTF

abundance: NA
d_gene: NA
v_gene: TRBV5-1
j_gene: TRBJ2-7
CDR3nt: TGCGCCAGCAGCCCAGAGGGGGTGGCCTACGAGCAGTACTTC
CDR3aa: CASSPEGVAYEQYF

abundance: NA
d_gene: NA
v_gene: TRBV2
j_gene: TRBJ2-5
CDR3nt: TGTGCCAGCAGTGTTAAGGAGACCCAGTACTTC
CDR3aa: CASSVKETQYF

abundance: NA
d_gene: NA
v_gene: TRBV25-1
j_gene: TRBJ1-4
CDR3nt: TGTGCCAGCAGTGAGACCAGGGGACCTAGCGAAAAACTGTTTTTT
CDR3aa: CASSETRGPSEKLFF

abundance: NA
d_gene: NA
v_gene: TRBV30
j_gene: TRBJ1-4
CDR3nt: TGTGCCTGGAGGGGACCGGGGGCAACTAATGAAAAACTGTTTTTT
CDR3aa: CAWRGPGATNEKLFF

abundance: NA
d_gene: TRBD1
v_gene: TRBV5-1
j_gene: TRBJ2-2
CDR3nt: TGCGCCAGCCGCAGGGGGTCGGGCACCGGGGAGCTGTTTTTT
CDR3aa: CASRRGSGTGELFF

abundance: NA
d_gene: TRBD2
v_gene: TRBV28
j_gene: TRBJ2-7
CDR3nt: TGTGCCAGCAGTGCTTACCTGCGGGGGGGAGACTTC
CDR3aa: CASSAYLRGGDF

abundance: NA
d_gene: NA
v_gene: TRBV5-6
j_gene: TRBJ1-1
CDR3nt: TGTGCCAGCAGCTTGAGGCTGAACACTGAAGCTTTCTTT
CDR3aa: CASSLRLNTEAFF

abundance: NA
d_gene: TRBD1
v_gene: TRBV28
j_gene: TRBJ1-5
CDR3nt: TGTGCCAGCAACGAGGGACAGGAGGGAAGCAATCAGCCCCAGCATTTT
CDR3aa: CASNEGQEGSNQPQHF

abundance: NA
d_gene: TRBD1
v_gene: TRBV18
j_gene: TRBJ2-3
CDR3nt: TGTGCCAGCTCACCGAAAGAGACAGGGACGACAGATACGCAGTATTTT
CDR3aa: CASSPKETGTTDTQYF

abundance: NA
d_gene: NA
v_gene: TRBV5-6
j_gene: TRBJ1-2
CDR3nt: TGTGCCAGCAGCTTGGGAGATTTGACGGGCTATGGCTACACCTTC
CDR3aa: CASSLGDLTGYGYTF

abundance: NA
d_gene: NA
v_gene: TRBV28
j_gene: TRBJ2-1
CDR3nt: TGTGCCAGCAGTCTCACCTACAATGAGCAGTTCTTC
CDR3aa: CASSLTYNEQFF

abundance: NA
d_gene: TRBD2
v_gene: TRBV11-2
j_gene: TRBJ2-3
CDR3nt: TGTGCCAGCAGCATTATAGCGGGGGAGAGCACAGATACGCAGTATTTT
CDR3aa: CASSIIAGESTDTQYF

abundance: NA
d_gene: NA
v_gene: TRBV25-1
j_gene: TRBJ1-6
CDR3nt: TGTGCCAGCAGTGAAGGGACCACCTCACCCCTCCACTTT
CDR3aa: CASSEGTTSPLHF

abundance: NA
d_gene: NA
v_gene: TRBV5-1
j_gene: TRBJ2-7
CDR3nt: TGCGCCAGCAGCCCAGGGGACAGCGGGAGCAGCTACGAGCAGTACTTC
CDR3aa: CASSPGDSGSSYEQYF

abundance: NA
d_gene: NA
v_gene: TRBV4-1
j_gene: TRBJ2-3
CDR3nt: TGCGCCAGCAGCCAAGTTCAGGTTAGCACAGATACGCAGTATTTT
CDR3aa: CASSQVQVSTDTQYF

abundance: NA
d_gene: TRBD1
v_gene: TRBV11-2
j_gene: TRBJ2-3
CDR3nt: TGTGCCAGCAGGGTCACAGGGGCCGATACGCAGTATTTT
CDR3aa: CASRVTGADTQYF

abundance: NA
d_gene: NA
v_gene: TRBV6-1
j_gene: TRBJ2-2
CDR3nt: TGTGCCAGCAATGATTGGAACACCGGGGAGCTGTTTTTT
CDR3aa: CASNDWNTGELFF